This TCR beta chain was recorded in a study of blood T cells in healthy people across ages. About this clonotype itself: Its cognate antigen is unknown.

Study-level findings and limits: In long-lived donors, naive CD4+ cell counts and diversity exceeded those of aged donors.

Between the trimmed V and J ends, which lost 1 base and 5 bases, there was a span of 13 bases. The CDR3 is made up of 15 amino acids. Germline V CDR1 and CDR2: ENHRY, SYGVKD. PCR was performed a second time for about 6 to 12 cycles using a sample-barcoded 5' primer and a J-beta primer mix. TCRdb called the 5' RACE reads again in MiXCR, with one record for every CDR3 protein. The sample lists fewer than 600,000 distinct CDR3 sequences, around 27% occurring once. The same sample was also studied in work on T cells of mothers and their children. That work adds: Random nucleotides (2-4) and sample barcodes were added by the M1S primer used in the second PCR. Overlap in related mother-child pairs always slightly exceeded unrelated pairs, never significantly.

Source material: blood. The rearrangement joins TRBV10-3 to TRBJ2-3; TRBD1 or TRBD2 may be the D gene (5 bases each). The clonotype originates from a boy aged 2 to 10 in good health. The DNA of the CDR3 is TGTGCCATCAGTGAGTGGCAGGGAGAGGGAGATACGCAGTATTTT. It codes for CAISEWQGEGDTQYF.